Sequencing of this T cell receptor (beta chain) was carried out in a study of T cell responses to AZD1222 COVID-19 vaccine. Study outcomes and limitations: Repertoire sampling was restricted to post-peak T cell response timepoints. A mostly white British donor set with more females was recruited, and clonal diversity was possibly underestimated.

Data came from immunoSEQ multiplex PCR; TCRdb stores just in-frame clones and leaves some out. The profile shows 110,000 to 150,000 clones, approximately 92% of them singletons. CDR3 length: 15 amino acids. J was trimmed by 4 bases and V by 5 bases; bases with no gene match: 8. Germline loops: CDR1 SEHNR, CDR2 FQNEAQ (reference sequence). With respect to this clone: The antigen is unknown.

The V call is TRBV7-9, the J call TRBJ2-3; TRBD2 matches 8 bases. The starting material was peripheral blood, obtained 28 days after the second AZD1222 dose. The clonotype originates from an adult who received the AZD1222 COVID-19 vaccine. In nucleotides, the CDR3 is TGTGCCAGCAGCCCGACTAGCGCCAGCGCAGATACGCAGTATTTT. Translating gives CASSPTSASADTQYF.